These T cell receptor beta chains were read from a single sample in a study of PD-L1 blockade in urothelial cancer. Produced via immunoSEQ multiplex PCR; TCRdb's table is partial and in-frame only. The sample lists more than 50,000 clones; about 80% were seen once. The sequencing here drew on PBMCs, taken around atezolizumab (anti-PD-L1) treatment. The receptors come from a man between 70 and 80 years old with urothelial cancer. Each CDR3 is given without its conserved first and last residue. Fields, in order: V gene, J gene, CDR3 protein.

v_gene: TRBV6-1
j_gene: TRBJ2-3
CDR3aa: ASMLGSVTDTQY

v_gene: TRBV19
j_gene: TRBJ2-1
CDR3aa: ASSISQGYNEQF

v_gene: TRBV19
j_gene: TRBJ2-1
CDR3aa: ASSIRRGRWGQGVEQF

v_gene: TRBV18
j_gene: TRBJ2-7
CDR3aa: ASSHEYYEQY

v_gene: TRBV5-4
j_gene: TRBJ1-2
CDR3aa: ASSPDSNYGYT

v_gene: TRBV6-5
j_gene: TRBJ1-5
CDR3aa: ASSYLGLVPWPQH

v_gene: TRBV19
j_gene: TRBJ2-3
CDR3aa: ASSGSVAGEGDTQY

v_gene: TRBV7-2
j_gene: TRBJ2-7
CDR3aa: ASSLDSTRGRRHEQY

v_gene: TRBV9
j_gene: TRBJ1-1
CDR3aa: ASSLRGTGEAF

v_gene: TRBV18
j_gene: TRBJ2-7
CDR3aa: ASSPGTTGSSSYEQY

v_gene: TRBV4-1
j_gene: TRBJ2-2
CDR3aa: ASSQGPTTTTGELF

v_gene: TRBV13
j_gene: TRBJ2-2
CDR3aa: ASKYTHPGELF

v_gene: TRBV6-1
j_gene: TRBJ1-4
CDR3aa: ASSGWGRAKEKLF

v_gene: TRBV5-6
j_gene: TRBJ2-2
CDR3aa: ASSPRGTSGSWVLF

v_gene: TRBV10-2
j_gene: TRBJ2-1
CDR3aa: ASSESGQSYNEQF

v_gene: TRBV5-1
j_gene: TRBJ2-3
CDR3aa: ASSDRDSKLTDTQY

v_gene: TRBV30
j_gene: TRBJ2-3
CDR3aa: AWSTGAGEADTQY

v_gene: TRBV19
j_gene: TRBJ1-5
CDR3aa: ASSTMTGSGQPQH

v_gene: TRBV2
j_gene: TRBJ2-2
CDR3aa: ASSEQTGGGDTGELF

v_gene: TRBV6-1
j_gene: TRBJ2-4
CDR3aa: ASSGKQGGGIQY

v_gene: TRBV7-2
j_gene: TRBJ2-7
CDR3aa: ASSSESGSSYEQY

v_gene: TRBV12-5
j_gene: TRBJ2-7
CDR3aa: ASGLVQVYEQY

v_gene: TRBV30
j_gene: TRBJ2-5
CDR3aa: AWSVIRGRGETQY

v_gene: TRBV19
j_gene: TRBJ2-6
CDR3aa: ASSARGPGANVLT

v_gene: TRBV18
j_gene: TRBJ2-3
CDR3aa: ASSPPSVSTDTQY

v_gene: TRBV18
j_gene: TRBJ2-1
CDR3aa: ASSQGTDNEQF

v_gene: TRBV7-9
j_gene: TRBJ2-7
CDR3aa: ASSLSGYEQY

v_gene: TRBV7-9
j_gene: TRBJ2-3
CDR3aa: ASSLVLAGVDTQY

v_gene: TRBV25-1
j_gene: TRBJ2-7
CDR3aa: ASSSPYEQY

v_gene: TRBV9
j_gene: TRBJ2-2
CDR3aa: ASSPGAGTGELF

v_gene: TRBV14
j_gene: TRBJ2-7
CDR3aa: ASSQELQGGEQY